The 2 T cell receptor beta chains listed next were all sequenced from one sample in a study of blood T cell repertoires in COVID-19. Assay: immunoSEQ multiplex PCR; the TCRdb copy retains only in-frame clones and omits some. The sample consists of around 170,000 clones, roughly 80% of them appearing once. The sample was peripheral blood. These TCRs come from a woman of 80 years or more with acute or convalescent COVID-19.

The V and J genes are TRBV19 and TRBJ2-3; 7 bases map to TRBD1. This CDR3 contains 15 residues. The trim removed 10 bases at V and 0 bases at J, leaving 10 bases unmatched. CDR1 and CDR2 from the germline V gene are LNHDA and SQIVND (reference sequence). The CDR3, as DNA: TGTGCCACACGGGACAGCAAAACTAGCACAGATACGCAGTATTTT. This translates into CATRDSKTSTDTQYF.

V usage is TRBV6-5 and J usage is TRBJ2-3; 7 bases are a match to TRBD2. Germline CDR1 MNHEY, CDR2 SVGAGI. V lost 2 bases, J lost 2 bases, and 4 bases stayed unmatched. The CDR3 sequence is 15 residues long. CDR3 bases: TGTGCCAGCAGTTACGCGCTAGCGGACACAGATACGCAGTATTTT. This encodes CASSYALADTDTQYF.